The 22 T cell receptor beta chains reported below all come from one sample, sequenced in a study of shared clonotypes between healthy human individuals. Produced via immunoSEQ multiplex PCR; TCRdb's table is partial and in-frame only. The repertoire holds hundreds of thousands of clones, with more than 60% as singletons. The sequencing input was memory CD4+ T cells sorted from blood. Subset here: CD45RA-negative fraction. Every receptor here comes from a man younger than 40 in good health.

The rearrangement links TRBV27 to TRBJ2-3, with a tentative D call TRBD1 (5 bases). The CDR3 consists of 13 residues. Germline-derived CDR1 and CDR2 are MNHEY and SMNVEV (reference sequence). Trimming stripped 6 bases from V and 10 bases from J, with 17 bases between. CDR3 amino acids: CASSHKGRAAQYF. The CDR3 DNA sequence: TGTGCCAGCAGCCACAAGGGCAGGGCGGCGCAGTATTTT.

The chain joins TRBV11-2 to TRBJ2-1; D is possibly TRBD2 (6 bases). The germline V and J ends were trimmed by 5 bases and 6 bases, with 17 bases remaining between them. Germline loops: CDR1 SGHAT, CDR2 FQNNGV. This CDR3 is built from 15 residues. CDR3 DNA: TGTGCCAGCAGCCCCGGAGAGGACTACGTCAATGAGCAGTTCTTC. It yields the protein CASSPGEDYVNEQFF.

The chain is built from TRBV6-5 and TRBJ1-2; D remains unclear. With 10 bases removed from V and 4 bases from J, the gap between germline ends came to 13 bases. This CDR3 is built from 12 residues. CDR1 and CDR2 from the germline V gene are MNHEY and SVGAGI. The CDR3 coding sequence is TGTGCCACCGTCGGGGATCCCTATGGCTACACCTTC. This codes for CATVGDPYGYTF.

The rearrangement links TRBV18 to TRBJ1-2; perhaps TRBD1 as D (6 bases). Germline V gene data show CDR1 as KGHSH and CDR2 as LQKENI. V lost 5 bases to trimming and J lost 9 bases, with 22 bases between them. The CDR3 contains 15 residues. CDR3 DNA sequence: TGTGCCAGCTCAAACCCGGGCAACAGGGAGGTGAGCTACACCTTC. Translating gives CASSNPGNREVSYTF. The whole variable domain, remainder taken from reference TRBV18 and TRBJ1-2, is NAGVMQNPRHLVRRRGQEARLRCSPMKGHSHVYWYRQLPEEGLKFMVYLQKENIIDESGMPKERFSAEFPKEGPSILRIQQVVRGDSAAYFCASSNPGNREVSYTFGSGTRLTVV.

The rearrangement joins TRBV2 to TRBJ1-2; no reliable D call. This CDR3 is 10 amino acids long. Germline CDR1 reads SNHLY; CDR2 reads FYNNEI. V was cut by 7 bases and J by 8 bases, with 8 bases left in between. CDR3 coding DNA: TGTGCCAGCACGTTGTCGGGCTACACCTTC. Amino acids: CASTLSGYTF.

The chain couples TRBV28 to TRBJ2-7; 11 bases are shared with TRBD2. CDR3 length equals 17 residues. J was trimmed by 3 bases and V by 4 bases; bases with no gene match: 11. Germline values: CDR1 MDHEN, CDR2 SYDVKM. The CDR3 spells CASSSLPGTSGRYEQYF. In nucleotides, the CDR3 is TGTGCCAGCAGTTCCCTCCCCGGGACTAGCGGTCGCTACGAGCAGTACTTC.

The rearrangement uses TRBV7-8 and TRBJ2-7, with D uncertain. V shed 8 bases and J shed 2 bases, with 13 bases lying between them. Germline CDR1 reads SGHVS; CDR2 reads FQNEAQ. The CDR3 sequence is 13 residues long. CDR3 DNA sequence: TGTGCCAGCCTCAAAGGTGGAACCTACGAGCAGTACTTC. The encoded protein is CASLKGGTYEQYF.

This chain links TRBV16 with TRBJ1-5; D not resolved. Trimming shortened V by 3 bases and J by 5 bases, and 17 bases separated the two germline ends. Germline values: CDR1 KGHSY, CDR2 FQNENV. The CDR3 spans 16 residues. In nucleotides, the CDR3 is TGTGCCAGCAGCCACTCATTTCTTATAGAGGATCAGCCCCAGCATTTT. Amino acid sequence: CASSHSFLIEDQPQHF. Together with reference TRBV16 and TRBJ1-5, the CDR3 gives the full variable domain: GEEVAQTPKHLVRGEGQKAKLYCAPIKGHSYVFWYQQVLKNEFKFLISFQNENVFDETGMPKERFSAKCLPNSPCSLEIQATKLEDSAVYFCASSHSFLIEDQPQHFGDGTRLSIL.

The chain combines TRBV30 with TRBJ2-7; D uncertain. This CDR3 has 11 amino acids. The germline V and J ends were trimmed by 1 base and 9 bases, with 10 bases remaining between them. In germline, CDR1 is GTSNPN, CDR2 SVGIG (reference sequence). CDR3 sequence: CAWSDKAAQYF. CDR3 in DNA: TGTGCCTGGAGTGATAAGGCCGCGCAGTACTTC.

The J gene is TRBJ2-3, the V gene TRBV7-9; D perhaps matches TRBD2 (6 bases). V lost 2 bases and J lost 1, with 16 bases in between. Per the germline V gene, CDR1 is SEHNR and CDR2 is FQNEAQ (reference sequence). This CDR3 region has 17 residues. This CDR3 reads CASSLSNFERGTDTQYF. CDR3 in DNA: TGTGCCAGCAGCTTATCTAACTTCGAGCGGGGCACAGATACGCAGTATTTT.

This rearrangement joins TRBV25-1 to TRBJ2-7, with D hard to call. Trimming removed 0 bases from V and 1 base from J, with 13 bases in between. The CDR3 loop spans 16 amino acids. The germline V gene encodes CDR1 MGHDK and CDR2 SYGVNS. CDR3 sequence: CASSEYALGSSYEQYF. The CDR3 DNA reads as TGTGCCAGCAGTGAATACGCCCTGGGCTCATCCTACGAGCAGTACTTC.

The V gene is TRBV14, the J gene TRBJ2-7; D is possibly TRBD1 (6 bases). The CDR3 runs to 14 residues. CDR1 is SGHDN and CDR2 is FVKESK in the germline V gene. V was clipped by 6 bases and J by 0 bases, with 12 bases between them. The CDR3 loop reads CASSPRTVSYEQYF. The CDR3 bases are TGTGCCAGCAGTCCCAGGACAGTCTCCTACGAGCAGTACTTC.

The genes are TRBV5-1 and TRBJ2-5; D is undetermined. Germline loops: CDR1 SGHRS, CDR2 YFSETQ. This CDR3 comprises 13 residues. V lost 0 bases and J 1 base, leaving 4 bases between the germline ends. Here the CDR3 DNA reads TGCGCCAGCAGCTTGGCGCTCCAAGAGACCCAGTACTTC. This gives the protein CASSLALQETQYF. Full variable domain (rest looked up from reference TRBV5-1 and TRBJ2-5): KAGVTQTPRYLIKTRGQQVTLSCSPISGHRSVSWYQQTPGQGLQFLFEYFSETQRNKGNFPGRFSGRQFSNSRSEMNVSTLELGDSALYLCASSLALQETQYFGPGTRLLVL.

This clone has a count of ten or more. This specimen includes other DNA sequences encoding the same CDR3. This chain uses TRBV10-3 with TRBJ1-1, with D possibly TRBD1 on 6 matching bases. Looked up from germline, CDR1 is ENHRY and CDR2 is SYGVKD. Trimming stripped 8 bases from V and 2 bases from J, with 18 bases between. CDR3 length equals 15 residues. CDR3 DNA sequence: TGTGCCATCCGGGGGGGCCTCGAAGCCAACACTGAAGCTTTCTTT. It yields the protein CAIRGGLEANTEAFF.

The rearrangement uses TRBV14 and TRBJ1-6; D perhaps matches TRBD1 (5 bases). CDR3 length: 14 residues. CDR1 and CDR2 (germline): SGHDN, FVKESK. With 5 bases removed from V and 7 bases from J, the gap between germline ends came to 12 bases. Here the CDR3 reads CASSAWDGNSPLHF. The CDR3 nucleotides are TGTGCCAGCAGCGCGTGGGACGGAAATTCACCCCTCCACTTT.

The chain employs TRBV4-1 and TRBJ2-3; TRBD1 or TRBD2 may be the D gene (5 bases each). The germline V gene encodes CDR1 MGHRA and CDR2 YSYEKL. The CDR3 contains 16 residues. V was shortened by 1 base and J by 1 base, with 12 bases between the two germline ends. The CDR3 sequence: CASSQVRGVGTDTQYF. The CDR3 bases are TGCGCCAGCAGCCAAGTTCGAGGGGTTGGCACAGATACGCAGTATTTT.

The CDR3 loop reads CASSEDPKIAGVNEQFF. The CDR3 DNA is TGTGCCAGCAGTGAAGACCCCAAGATAGCGGGAGTCAATGAGCAGTTCTTC. V is TRBV6-4 and J is TRBJ2-1, with 9 bases lining up with TRBD2. V gave up 3 bases and J gave up 6 bases; unmatched junction bases: 12. The CDR3 runs 17 residues. Looked up from germline, CDR1 is MRHNA and CDR2 is SNTAGT.

The chain carries TRBV12-5 and TRBJ2-5; 9 bases are shared with TRBD2. This CDR3 is built from 14 residues. Trimming removed 9 bases from V and 9 bases from J; junction bases left unmatched: 14. Germline CDR1 is LGHNT and CDR2 is FRNRAP. The CDR3: CARRGSGRPSSQYF. The CDR3 nucleotides are TGTGCTAGAAGGGGTAGCGGGAGACCATCGTCCCAGTACTTC.

The CDR3 reads CASSLDGRPYNEQFF. The CDR3 nucleotides read TGTGCCAGCAGCTTAGACGGGAGGCCTTACAATGAGCAGTTCTTC. The chain uses TRBV7-9 and TRBJ2-1; 7 nucleotides agree with TRBD2. The CDR3 is made up of 15 amino acids. V lost 1 base to trimming and J lost 4 bases; unmatched junction nucleotides: 4. The germline CDR1 and CDR2 sequences are SEHNR and FQNEAQ (reference sequence).

For this clone: Other nucleotide sequences in the sample specify the same CDR3. This chain joins TRBV5-1 and TRBJ2-7, with TRBD1 as a possible D gene (5 bases). V shed 2 bases and J shed 2 bases, with 8 bases lying between them. CDR3 size: 13 residues. Germline V gene sequence: CDR1 SGHRS, CDR2 YFSETQ. The CDR3 sequence is CASSFDSTYEQYF. The CDR3 DNA follows: TGCGCCAGCAGCTTCGACAGTACCTACGAGCAGTACTTC.

V gene TRBV27 combines with J gene TRBJ2-7; 7 bases are shared with TRBD1. The V and J ends lost 5 bases and 6 bases, in that order; junction bases with no gene match: 13. This CDR3 region has 15 residues. Germline CDR1 MNHEY, CDR2 SMNVEV (reference sequence). The CDR3, as DNA: TGTGCCAGCAGTAACCGGGGACAGATGCCTTCCGAGCAGTACTTC. Protein sequence: CASSNRGQMPSEQYF.

This chain connects TRBV27 to TRBJ2-1; the match to TRBD1 covers 7 bases. This CDR3 region has 14 residues. Germline trimming cut 4 bases from V and 15 bases from J; bases unmatched to any gene: 15. Per the germline V gene, CDR1 is MNHEY and CDR2 is SMNVEV (reference sequence). In nucleotides, the CDR3 is TGTGCCAGCAGTTCGGACCGTACCAGGGGGAAGTGGTTCTTC. Protein: CASSSDRTRGKWFF.